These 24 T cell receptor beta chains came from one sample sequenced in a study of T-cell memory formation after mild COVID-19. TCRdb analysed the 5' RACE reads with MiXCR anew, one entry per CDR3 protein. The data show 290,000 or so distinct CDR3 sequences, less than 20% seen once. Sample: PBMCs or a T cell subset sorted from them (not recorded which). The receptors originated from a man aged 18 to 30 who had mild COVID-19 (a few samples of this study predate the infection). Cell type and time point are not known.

The DNA for the CDR3 is TGTGCCAGCAGTATCAGGGGTCCTGACTATGGCTACACCTTC. Residues: CASSIRGPDYGYTF. The chain combines TRBV27 with TRBJ1-2, with D tentatively TRBD1 (6 bases). The CDR3 length is 14 residues. Deletions cut 5 bases from V and 3 bases from J, with 13 bases between. In germline, CDR1 is MNHEY, CDR2 SMNVEV (reference sequence).

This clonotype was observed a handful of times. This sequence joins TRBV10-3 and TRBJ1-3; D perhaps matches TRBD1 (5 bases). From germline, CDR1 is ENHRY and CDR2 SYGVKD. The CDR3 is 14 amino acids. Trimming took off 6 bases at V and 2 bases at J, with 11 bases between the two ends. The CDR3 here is CAISKDTTGNTIYF. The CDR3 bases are TGTGCCATCAGCAAGGACACCACTGGAAACACCATATATTTT.

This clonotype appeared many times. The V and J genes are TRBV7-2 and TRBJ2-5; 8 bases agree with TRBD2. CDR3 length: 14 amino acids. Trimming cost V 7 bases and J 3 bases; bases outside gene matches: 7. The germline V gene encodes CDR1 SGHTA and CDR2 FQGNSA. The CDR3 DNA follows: TGTGCCAGCACCGTCGGCGGGGGGAAAGAGACCCAGTACTTC. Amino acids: CASTVGGGKETQYF.

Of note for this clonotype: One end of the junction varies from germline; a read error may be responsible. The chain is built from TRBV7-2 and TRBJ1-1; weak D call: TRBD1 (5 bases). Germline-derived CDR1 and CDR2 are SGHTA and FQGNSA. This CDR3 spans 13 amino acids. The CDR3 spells CASSSTVGAAPLF. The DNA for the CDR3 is TGTGCCAGCAGCTCGACCGTAGGGGCGGCCCCCCTCTTT.

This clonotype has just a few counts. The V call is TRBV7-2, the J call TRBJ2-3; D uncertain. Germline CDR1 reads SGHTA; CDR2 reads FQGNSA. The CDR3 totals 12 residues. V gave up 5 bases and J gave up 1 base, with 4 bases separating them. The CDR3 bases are TGTGCCAGCAGCGAGCGCACAGATACGCAGTATTTT. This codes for CASSERTDTQYF. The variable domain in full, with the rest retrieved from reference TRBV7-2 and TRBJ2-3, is GAGVSQSPSNKVTEKGKDVELRCDPISGHTALYWYRQSLGQGLEFLIYFQGNSAPDKSGLPSDRFSAERTGGSVSTLTIQRTQQEDSAVYLCASSERTDTQYFGPGTRLTVL.

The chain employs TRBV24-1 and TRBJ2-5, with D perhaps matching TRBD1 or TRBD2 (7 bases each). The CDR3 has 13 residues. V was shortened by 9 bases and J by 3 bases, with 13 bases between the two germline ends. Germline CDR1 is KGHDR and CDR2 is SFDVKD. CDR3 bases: TGTGCCACCGGGGAGGGGGCTAAAGAGACCCAGTACTTC. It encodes CATGEGAKETQYF.

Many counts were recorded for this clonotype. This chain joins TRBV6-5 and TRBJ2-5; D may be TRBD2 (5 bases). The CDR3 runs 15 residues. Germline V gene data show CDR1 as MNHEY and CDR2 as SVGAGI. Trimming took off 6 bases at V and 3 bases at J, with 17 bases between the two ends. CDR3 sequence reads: CASRPGGRTEETQYF. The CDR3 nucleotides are TGTGCCAGCAGACCAGGAGGCCGAACCGAAGAGACCCAGTACTTC.

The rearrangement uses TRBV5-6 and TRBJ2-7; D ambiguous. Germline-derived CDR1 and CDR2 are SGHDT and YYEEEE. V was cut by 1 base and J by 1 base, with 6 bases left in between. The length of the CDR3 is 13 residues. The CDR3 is CASSLLHSYEQYV. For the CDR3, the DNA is TGTGCCAGCAGCTTGTTGCATTCCTACGAGCAGTACGTC.

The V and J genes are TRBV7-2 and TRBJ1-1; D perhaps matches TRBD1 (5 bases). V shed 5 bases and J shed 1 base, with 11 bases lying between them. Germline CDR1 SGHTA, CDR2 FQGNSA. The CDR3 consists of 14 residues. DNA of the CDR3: TGTGCCAGCAGCCTATTTGGGACGAACACTGAAGCTTTCTTT. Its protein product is CASSLFGTNTEAFF. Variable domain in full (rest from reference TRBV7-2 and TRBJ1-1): GAGVSQSPSNKVTEKGKDVELRCDPISGHTALYWYRQSLGQGLEFLIYFQGNSAPDKSGLPSDRFSAERTGGSVSTLTIQRTQQEDSAVYLCASSLFGTNTEAFFGQGTRLTVV.

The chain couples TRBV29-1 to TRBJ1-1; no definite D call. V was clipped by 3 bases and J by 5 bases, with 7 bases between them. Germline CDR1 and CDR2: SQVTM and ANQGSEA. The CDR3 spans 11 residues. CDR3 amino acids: CSVDGVTEAFF. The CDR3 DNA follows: TGCAGCGTTGACGGGGTAACTGAAGCTTTCTTT.

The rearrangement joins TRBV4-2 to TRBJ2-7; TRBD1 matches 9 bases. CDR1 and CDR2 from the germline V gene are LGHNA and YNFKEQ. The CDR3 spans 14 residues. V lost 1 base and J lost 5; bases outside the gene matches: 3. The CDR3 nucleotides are TGTGCCAGCAGCCAAGGGACAGGGGTGGACGAGCAGTACTTC. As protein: CASSQGTGVDEQYF.

The CDR3 nucleotides are TGTGCCAGTCAGGACAGGGGGTCCTACAATGAGCAGTTCTTC. This sequence encodes CASQDRGSYNEQFF. The chain recombines TRBV6-5 with TRBJ2-5; TRBD1 matches at 10 bases. The J call could be wrong; TRBJ2-1 is a better fit for the DNA end. Germline lookup yields CDR1 MNHEY and CDR2 SVGAGI. CDR3 length equals 14 residues.

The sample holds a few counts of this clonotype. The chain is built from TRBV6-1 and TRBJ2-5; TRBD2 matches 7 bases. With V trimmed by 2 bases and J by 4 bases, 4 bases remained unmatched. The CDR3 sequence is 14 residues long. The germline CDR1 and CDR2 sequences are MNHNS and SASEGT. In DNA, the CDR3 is TGTGCCAGCAGTGAATCGTCGGGGGGAGAGACCCAGTACTTC. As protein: CASSESSGGETQYF.

The chain's CDR3 is CATEVHPKRGSSYEQYF. The CDR3 bases are TGTGCCACCGAGGTCCATCCGAAGCGGGGGAGCTCCTACGAGCAGTACTTC. V gene TRBV24-1 combines with J gene TRBJ2-7, with 8 bases that match TRBD2. The germline gives CDR1 KGHDR, CDR2 SFDVKD. CDR3 size: 17 residues. V lost 9 bases to trimming and J lost 0 bases; unmatched junction nucleotides: 15.

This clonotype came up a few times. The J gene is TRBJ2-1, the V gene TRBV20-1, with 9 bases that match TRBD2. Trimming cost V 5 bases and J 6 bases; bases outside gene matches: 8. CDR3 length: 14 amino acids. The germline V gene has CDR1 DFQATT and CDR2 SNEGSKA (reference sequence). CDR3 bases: TGCAGTGCTGATCGACTAGCGGTGATCAATGAGCAGTTCTTC. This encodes CSADRLAVINEQFF.

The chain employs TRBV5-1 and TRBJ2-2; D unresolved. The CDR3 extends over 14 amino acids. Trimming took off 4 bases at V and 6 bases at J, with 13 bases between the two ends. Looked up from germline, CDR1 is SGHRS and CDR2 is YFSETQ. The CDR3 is CASSRTGIAGELFF. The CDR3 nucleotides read TGCGCCAGCAGCCGGACGGGCATCGCCGGGGAGCTGTTTTTT.

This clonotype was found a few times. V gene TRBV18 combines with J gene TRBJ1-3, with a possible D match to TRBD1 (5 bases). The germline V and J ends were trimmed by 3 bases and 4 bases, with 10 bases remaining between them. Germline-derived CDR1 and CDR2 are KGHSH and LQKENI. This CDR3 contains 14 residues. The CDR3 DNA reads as TGTGCCAGCTCACCGGCGGAGGGGGGAAACACCATATATTTT. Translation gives CASSPAEGGNTIYF.

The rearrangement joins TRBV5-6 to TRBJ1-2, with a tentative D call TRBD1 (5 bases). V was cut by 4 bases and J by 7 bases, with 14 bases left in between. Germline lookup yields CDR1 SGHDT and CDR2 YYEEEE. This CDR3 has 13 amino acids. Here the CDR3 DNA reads TGTGCCAGCAGCCCGACGGGACTTTTTGGCTACACCTTC. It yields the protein CASSPTGLFGYTF.

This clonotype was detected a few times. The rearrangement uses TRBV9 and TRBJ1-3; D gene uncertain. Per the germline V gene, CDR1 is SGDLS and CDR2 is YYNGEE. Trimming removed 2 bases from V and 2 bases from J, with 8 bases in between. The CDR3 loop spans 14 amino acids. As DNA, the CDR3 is TGTGCCAGCAGCGTGCTATCGGCTGGAAACACCATATATTTT. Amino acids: CASSVLSAGNTIYF. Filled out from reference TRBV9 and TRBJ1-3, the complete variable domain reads DSGVTQTPKHLITATGQRVTLRCSPRSGDLSVYWYQQSLDQGLQFLIQYYNGEERAKGNILERFSAQQFPDLHSELNLSSLELGDSALYFCASSVLSAGNTIYFGEGSWLTVV.

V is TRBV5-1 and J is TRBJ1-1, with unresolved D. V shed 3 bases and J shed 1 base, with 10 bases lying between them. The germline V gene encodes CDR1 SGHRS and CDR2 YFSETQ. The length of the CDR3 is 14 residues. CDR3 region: CASSYDIANTEAFF. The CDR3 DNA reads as TGCGCCAGCAGCTACGACATAGCGAACACTGAAGCTTTCTTT.

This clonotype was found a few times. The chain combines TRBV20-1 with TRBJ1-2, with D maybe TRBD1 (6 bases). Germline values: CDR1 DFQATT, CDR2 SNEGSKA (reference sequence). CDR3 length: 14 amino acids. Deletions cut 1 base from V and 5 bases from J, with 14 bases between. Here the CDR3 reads CSARAGASVYGYTF. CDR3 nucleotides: TGCAGTGCTAGAGCGGGGGCGTCGGTGTATGGCTACACCTTC.

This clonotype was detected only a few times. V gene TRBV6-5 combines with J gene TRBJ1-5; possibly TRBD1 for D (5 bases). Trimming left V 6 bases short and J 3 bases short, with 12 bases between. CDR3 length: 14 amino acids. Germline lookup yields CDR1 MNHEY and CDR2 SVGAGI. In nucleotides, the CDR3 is TGTGCCAGCAGACTCGACAGTACCAATCAGCCCCAGCATTTT. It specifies CASRLDSTNQPQHF.

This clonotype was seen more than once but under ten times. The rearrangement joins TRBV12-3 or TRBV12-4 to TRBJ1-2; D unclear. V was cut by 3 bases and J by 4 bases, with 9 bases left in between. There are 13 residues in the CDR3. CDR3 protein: CASSFPGAYGYTF. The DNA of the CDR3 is TGTGCCAGCAGTTTCCCAGGCGCCTATGGCTACACCTTC.

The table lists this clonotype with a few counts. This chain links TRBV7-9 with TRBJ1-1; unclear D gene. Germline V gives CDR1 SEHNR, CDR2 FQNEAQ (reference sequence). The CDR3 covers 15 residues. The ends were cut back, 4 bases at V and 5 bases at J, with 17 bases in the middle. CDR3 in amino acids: CASSSPVLDGTEAFF. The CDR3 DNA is TGTGCCAGCAGCTCCCCCGTTCTGGACGGGACTGAAGCTTTCTTT.